This entry is about one T cell receptor (beta chain). Its antigen remains unknown. From germline, CDR1 is LGHNA and CDR2 YNFKEQ. The CDR3 spans 17 residues. The trim removed 4 bases at V and 5 bases at J, leaving 11 bases unmatched. The data stem from a study of siplizumab effects on memory and regulatory T cells. Regarding the study as a whole: Naive T cells looked more diverse than memory cells and looked like major alloresponse contributors.

Roughly 100,000 TCR templates per sample were assayed. Only in-frame clones appear in the TCRdb table, and some are missing; sequencing was by immunoSEQ multiplex PCR. This table holds some 64,000 clones, 65% to 80% found once. The chain recombines TRBV4-2 with TRBJ2-5; 12 bases fit TRBD2. Sequencing was carried out using memory CD4+ T cells sorted from blood. The receptor was isolated from a human donor in good health. CDR3 amino acids: CASSPEATSGGYETQYF. As DNA, the CDR3 is TGTGCCAGCAGCCCAGAGGCAACTAGCGGGGGGTATGAGACCCAGTACTTC.